The 24 T cell receptor beta chains below were found in one sample sequenced in a study of beta chain features in type 1 diabetes. Every isolated RNA sample was fully reverse transcribed, so sequencing captured expressed TCRB transcripts. TCRdb keeps only in-frame clones here, not all; method: immunoSEQ multiplex PCR. The sample lists over 500,000 clones, 15% occurring once. Input material: naive CD4+ T cells from blood. The source of these receptors is a man younger than 30 in good health.

V is TRBV7-6 and J is TRBJ2-5; no definite D call. The germline gives CDR1 SGHVS, CDR2 FNYEAQ. The CDR3 is 13 residues long. Deletions cut 3 bases from V and 2 bases from J, with 7 bases between. This CDR3 reads CASSFGVQETQYF. In nucleotides, the CDR3 is TGTGCCAGCAGCTTTGGGGTTCAAGAGACCCAGTACTTC.

The table lists this clone with a few counts. This chain joins TRBV19 and TRBJ1-3; 8 bases match TRBD1. V was clipped by 7 bases and J by 0 bases; unmatched bases: 5. The V gene's germline CDR1 is LNHDA and CDR2 SQIVND (reference sequence). This CDR3 is built from 15 residues. The CDR3 loop is CASTPGQVSGNTIYF. In DNA, the CDR3 is TGTGCCAGTACACCGGGACAGGTCTCTGGAAACACCATATATTTT.

This CDR3 reads CASSISTAGAKNIQYF. The CDR3 DNA sequence: TGTGCCAGCAGTATATCGACAGCGGGGGCCAAAAACATTCAGTACTTC. The V and J genes are TRBV6-6 and TRBJ2-4; TRBD2 matches at 7 bases. The trim removed 5 bases at V and 1 base at J, leaving 8 bases unmatched. The V gene's germline CDR1 is MNHNY and CDR2 SVGAGI (reference sequence). The CDR3 extends over 16 amino acids.

This clone was seen a few times. This chain connects TRBV25-1 to TRBJ1-1; no definite D call. The CDR3 is 16 residues long. Germline CDR1 MGHDK, CDR2 SYGVNS. The V end lost 0 bases, the J end lost 0 bases, and 11 bases lay between the germline ends. The CDR3, as DNA: TGTGCCAGCAGTGAATATGATCCAGACCTGAACACTGAAGCTTTCTTT. It is translated as CASSEYDPDLNTEAFF.

Only a few counts were recorded for this clone. A read error may produce the germline difference seen at one junction end. The chain's CDR3 is CASSLKGTSGSIPYHEQFF. Written as DNA, the CDR3 is TGTGCCAGCAGCTTAAAAGGAACTAGCGGGAGTATCCCCTACCATGAGCAGTTCTTC. The rearrangement links TRBV7-2 to TRBJ2-1; TRBD2 aligns across 11 bases. The V gene's germline CDR1 is SGHTA and CDR2 FQGNSA. This CDR3 comprises 19 residues.

The chain recombines TRBV5-6 with TRBJ1-2; TRBD1 is a possible D gene (5 bases). The CDR3 consists of 12 residues. Trimming took 0 bases from V and 8 from J, leaving 8 bases between them. Per germline, CDR1 SGHDT and CDR2 YYEEEE. The CDR3: CASSLEGPGYTF. The CDR3 DNA follows: TGTGCCAGCAGCTTGGAGGGACCCGGCTACACCTTC.

The chain carries TRBV13 and TRBJ2-7, with TRBD1 matching over 11 bases. CDR3 length: 15 amino acids. Germline CDR1 is PRHDT and CDR2 is FYEKMQ (reference sequence). The J segment lost 3 bases and the V segment lost 5 bases, leaving 6 bases of the junction unmatched. The CDR3 is CASSHRTGGRYEQYF. CDR3 coding DNA: TGTGCCAGCAGCCACAGGACAGGGGGCCGCTACGAGCAGTACTTC.

In this sample, this clone turned up a few times. The rearrangement uses TRBV5-1 and TRBJ2-3; the D is unclear. The CDR3 loop spans 13 amino acids. Germline values: CDR1 SGHRS, CDR2 YFSETQ. Trimming cost V 7 bases and J 1 base, with 10 bases left between them. CDR3 protein: CASFSGGTDTQYF. The CDR3 coding sequence is TGCGCCAGCTTCTCCGGTGGCACAGATACGCAGTATTTT.

This clone was seen only once. The V and J genes are TRBV7-3 and TRBJ1-1; 9 nucleotides agree with TRBD1. The length of the CDR3 is 16 residues. V was pared by 4 bases and J by 1 base, with 7 bases of the junction left unmatched. Germline V gene sequence: CDR1 SGHTA, CDR2 FQGTGA. CDR3 in amino acids: CASSSQPGQGNTEAFF. The CDR3 bases are TGTGCCAGCAGCTCCCAACCGGGACAGGGGAACACTGAAGCTTTCTTT. The full variable domain, completed using reference TRBV7-3 and TRBJ1-1, is GAGVSQTPSNKVTEKGKYVELRCDPISGHTALYWYRQSLGQGPEFLIYFQGTGAADDSGLPNDRFFAVRPEGSVSTLKIQRTERGDSAVYLCASSSQPGQGNTEAFFGQGTRLTVV.

The sample holds a few counts of this clone. The chain recombines TRBV6-5 with TRBJ1-1; unclear D gene. The CDR3 is made up of 14 amino acids. Germline lookup yields CDR1 MNHEY and CDR2 SVGAGI. Trimming removed 0 bases from V and 11 bases from J, with 16 bases in between. CDR3 sequence reads: CASSYSLSVSDAFF. DNA for the CDR3: TGTGCCAGCAGTTACTCCCTATCGGTCTCCGACGCTTTCTTT.

Comments on this clone: The sample has other DNA sequences that encode this CDR3 too. The rearrangement links TRBV28 to TRBJ1-2; D not resolved. The CDR3 has 12 amino acids. The germline V gene has CDR1 MDHEN and CDR2 SYDVKM. V lost 1 base and J lost 5, with 5 bases in between. CDR3 sequence reads: CASSLSVYGYTF. Written as DNA, the CDR3 is TGTGCCAGCAGTTTATCAGTTTATGGCTACACCTTC.

The chain combines TRBV28 with TRBJ2-6; no clear D. The CDR3 length is 13 residues. The V end was cut by 6 bases, the J end by 2 bases, with 5 bases between. Germline lookup yields CDR1 MDHEN and CDR2 SYDVKM. The CDR3 is CASRDPGANVLTF. In nucleotides, the CDR3 is TGTGCCAGCAGGGACCCTGGGGCCAACGTCCTGACTTTC.

The chain employs TRBV6-5 and TRBJ1-1; a possible D gene is TRBD1 (5 bases). Trimming took 7 bases from V and 7 from J, leaving 19 bases between them. This CDR3 is 14 amino acids long. CDR1 and CDR2 from the germline V gene are MNHEY and SVGAGI. CDR3 region: CASTSGGSKFEAFF. The DNA of the CDR3 is TGTGCCAGCACCTCCGGGGGGTCCAAGTTTGAAGCTTTCTTT.

V is TRBV6-5 and J is TRBJ1-6; D remains ambiguous. CDR3 length: 15 residues. V was cut by 4 bases and J by 5 bases, with 12 bases left in between. Germline V lookup: CDR1 MNHEY, CDR2 SVGAGI. The CDR3 nucleotides are TGTGCCAGCAGTTCCACAAGCCCTGATAATTCACCCCTCCACTTT. Encoded protein: CASSSTSPDNSPLHF.

There are a few counts of this clone. The CDR3 sequence is CASSVQPEGTEAFF. As DNA, the CDR3 is TGTGCCAGCAGCGTTCAGCCGGAGGGCACTGAAGCTTTCTTT. This sequence joins TRBV9 and TRBJ1-1; no definite D call. There are 14 residues in the CDR3. Per germline, CDR1 SGDLS and CDR2 YYNGEE. The V end was cut by 2 bases, the J end by 4 bases, with 12 bases between.

Concerning this clone: This sample includes further DNA sequences coding for the same CDR3. The rearrangement uses TRBV9 and TRBJ1-5; 10 nucleotides match TRBD1. V shed 3 bases, J shed 1 base, and the junction held 1 base outside the gene matches. CDR3 length equals 15 residues. Germline values: CDR1 SGDLS, CDR2 YYNGEE. In nucleotides, the CDR3 is TGTGCCAGCAGCGCGGGACAGGGGAGCAATCAGCCCCAGCATTTT. Protein product: CASSAGQGSNQPQHF.

In this sample, this clone turned up a few times. The chain uses TRBV19 and TRBJ2-5; D may correspond to TRBD1 or TRBD2 (5 bases each). This CDR3 contains 16 residues. V lost 3 bases to trimming and J lost 2 bases, with 16 bases between them. CDR1 and CDR2 (germline): LNHDA, SQIVND (reference sequence). The CDR3 bases are TGTGCCAGTAGTATTGCCGGGACCGCCGGGCAAGAGACCCAGTACTTC. This translates into CASSIAGTAGQETQYF.

CDR3 DNA: TGTGCCAGCAGTTTACTCCGGGTTGGGTATGGCTACACCTTC. This translates into CASSLLRVGYGYTF. The rearrangement links TRBV28 to TRBJ1-2; D remains unclear. In germline, CDR1 is MDHEN, CDR2 SYDVKM. This CDR3 has 14 residues. Trimming left V 2 bases short and J 5 bases short, with 12 bases between.

This clone was detected a few times. The J gene is TRBJ1-5, the V gene TRBV7-9; D remains ambiguous. The V gene's germline CDR1 is SEHNR and CDR2 FQNEAQ (reference sequence). The CDR3 loop spans 14 amino acids. V gave up 1 base and J gave up 4 bases, with 8 bases separating them. CDR3 sequence reads: CASSLGSGNQPQHF. CDR3 coding DNA: TGTGCCAGCAGCTTAGGATCGGGGAATCAGCCCCAGCATTTT.

The V and J genes are TRBV7-2 and TRBJ1-2; no clear D gene. Germline V gene lookup returns CDR1 SGHTA and CDR2 FQGNSA. This CDR3 has 13 residues. Between the trimmed V and J ends, which lost 1 base and 4 bases, there was a span of 7 bases. The CDR3, as DNA: TGTGCCAGCAGCTTAGAAACCCTCTATGGCTACACCTTC. The encoded protein is CASSLETLYGYTF.

The CDR3 nucleotides are TGTGCCAGCAGCTTAAAGGGGGGTAGCACAGATACGCAGTATTTT. Translating it yields CASSLKGGSTDTQYF. The V and J genes are TRBV7-3 and TRBJ2-3, with D possibly being TRBD1 or TRBD2 (6 bases each). Germline V gives CDR1 SGHTA, CDR2 FQGTGA. With 1 base removed from V and 0 bases from J, the gap between germline ends came to 8 bases. This CDR3 has 15 residues.

This clone was picked up a small number of times. The V gene is TRBV25-1, the J gene TRBJ2-7; 8 nucleotides agree with TRBD1. The CDR3 is made up of 13 amino acids. Germline CDR1 reads MGHDK; CDR2 reads SYGVNS. With 7 bases clipped from V and 6 bases from J, the junction kept 8 bases outside the gene matches. The CDR3 reads CASNPDRASEQYF. CDR3 in DNA: TGTGCCAGCAATCCGGACAGGGCGAGCGAGCAGTACTTC.

The V gene is TRBV7-8, the J gene TRBJ2-5; TRBD1 matches 11 bases. CDR1 SGHVS and CDR2 FQNEAQ come from the germline V gene. Losses at the gene ends were 6 bases for V and 4 bases for J; bases not matched to a gene: 10. The CDR3 runs to 16 residues. The CDR3 coding sequence is TGTGCCAGCAGACCCACTCGGACAGGGGGCCCAGAGACCCAGTACTTC. This codes for CASRPTRTGGPETQYF.

This clone was recorded a few times. The chain has TRBV7-2 and TRBJ1-5, with a possible D match to TRBD1 (6 bases). V was shortened by 1 base and J by 5 bases, with 12 bases between the two germline ends. Germline assignment: CDR1 SGHTA and CDR2 FQGNSA. The CDR3 consists of 15 residues. The CDR3 reads CASSLEVGGHQPQHF. Written as DNA, the CDR3 is TGTGCCAGCAGCTTAGAGGTGGGGGGGCATCAGCCCCAGCATTTT.